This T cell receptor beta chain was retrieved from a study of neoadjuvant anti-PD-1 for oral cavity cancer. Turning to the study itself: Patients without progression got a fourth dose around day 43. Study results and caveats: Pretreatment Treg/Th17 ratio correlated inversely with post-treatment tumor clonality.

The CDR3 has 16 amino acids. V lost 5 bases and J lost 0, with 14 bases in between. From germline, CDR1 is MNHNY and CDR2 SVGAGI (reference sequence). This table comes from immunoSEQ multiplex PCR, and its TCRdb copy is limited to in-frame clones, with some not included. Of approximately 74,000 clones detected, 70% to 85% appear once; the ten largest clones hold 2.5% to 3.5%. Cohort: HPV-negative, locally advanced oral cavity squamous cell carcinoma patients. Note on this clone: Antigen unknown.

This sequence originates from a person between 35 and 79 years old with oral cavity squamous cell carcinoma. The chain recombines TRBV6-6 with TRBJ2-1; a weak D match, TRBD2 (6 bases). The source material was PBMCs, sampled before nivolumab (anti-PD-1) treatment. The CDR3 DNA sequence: TGTGCCAGCAGTGCGGGACGGGCAGCCTCCTACAATGAGCAGTTCTTC. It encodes CASSAGRAASYNEQFF.